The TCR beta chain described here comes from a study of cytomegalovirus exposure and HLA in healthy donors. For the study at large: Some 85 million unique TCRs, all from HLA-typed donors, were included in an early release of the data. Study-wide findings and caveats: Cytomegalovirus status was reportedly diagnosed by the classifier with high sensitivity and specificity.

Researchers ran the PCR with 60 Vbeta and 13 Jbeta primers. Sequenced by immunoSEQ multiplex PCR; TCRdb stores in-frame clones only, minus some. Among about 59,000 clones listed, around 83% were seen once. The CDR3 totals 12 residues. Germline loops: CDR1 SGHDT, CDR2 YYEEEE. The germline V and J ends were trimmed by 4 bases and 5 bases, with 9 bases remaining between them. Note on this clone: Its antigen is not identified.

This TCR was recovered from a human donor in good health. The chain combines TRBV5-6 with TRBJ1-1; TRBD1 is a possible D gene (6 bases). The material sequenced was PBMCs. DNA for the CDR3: TGTGCCAGCAGCCTACAGGGTACTGAAGCTTTCTTT. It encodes CASSLQGTEAFF.